This T cell receptor (beta chain) was sequenced during a study of blood T cell repertoires in COVID-19. In the study overall: Acute and convalescent COVID-19 samples came from the United States, Italy and Spain. PBMCs, B-cell-depleted T cells, or T cells were the source of the cDNA or gDNA that made up the material.

Assay: immunoSEQ multiplex PCR; the TCRdb copy retains only in-frame clones and omits some. This sample carries hundreds of thousands of clones, 70% to 90% of them seen once, and the ten largest clones take around 4%. The CDR3 is 15 amino acids. Trimming removed 3 bases from V and 2 bases from J, with 14 bases in between. Germline values: CDR1 SGHVS, CDR2 FQNEAQ. The V and J genes are TRBV7-8 and TRBJ2-7; the D gene is possibly TRBD2 (6 bases). Material for sequencing was peripheral blood. This receptor was identified in a woman aged 45-59 years with active or convalescent COVID-19. As DNA, the CDR3 is TGTGCCAGCAGCTTGCGTGGCGGGACGACCTACGAGCAGTACTTC. It codes for CASSLRGGTTYEQYF.